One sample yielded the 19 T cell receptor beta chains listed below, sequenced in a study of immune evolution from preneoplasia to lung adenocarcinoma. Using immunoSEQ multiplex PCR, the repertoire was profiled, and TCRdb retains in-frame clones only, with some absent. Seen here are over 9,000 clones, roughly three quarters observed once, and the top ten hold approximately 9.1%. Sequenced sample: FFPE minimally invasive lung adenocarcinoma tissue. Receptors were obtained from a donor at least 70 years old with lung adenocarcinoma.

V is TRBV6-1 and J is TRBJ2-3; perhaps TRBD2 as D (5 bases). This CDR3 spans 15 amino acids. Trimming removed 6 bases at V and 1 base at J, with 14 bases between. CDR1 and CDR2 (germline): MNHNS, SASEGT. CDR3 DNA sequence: TGTGCCAGCAGGACATCCGGGGTAGGCACAGATACGCAGTATTTT. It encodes CASRTSGVGTDTQYF.

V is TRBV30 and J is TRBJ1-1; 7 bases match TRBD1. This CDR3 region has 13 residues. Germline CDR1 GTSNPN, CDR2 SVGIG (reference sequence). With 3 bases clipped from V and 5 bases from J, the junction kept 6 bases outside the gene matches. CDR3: CAWSGTAWTEAFF. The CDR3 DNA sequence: TGTGCCTGGAGCGGGACAGCGTGGACTGAAGCTTTCTTT.

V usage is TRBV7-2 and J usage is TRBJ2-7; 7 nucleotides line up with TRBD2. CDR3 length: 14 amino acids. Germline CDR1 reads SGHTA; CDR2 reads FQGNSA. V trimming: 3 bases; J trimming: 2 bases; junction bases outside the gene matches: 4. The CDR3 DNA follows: TGTGCCAGCAGCTTGGCTAGCGGCACCTACGAGCAGTACTTC. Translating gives CASSLASGTYEQYF. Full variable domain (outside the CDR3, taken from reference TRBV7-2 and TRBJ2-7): GAGVSQSPSNKVTEKGKDVELRCDPISGHTALYWYRQSLGQGLEFLIYFQGNSAPDKSGLPSDRFSAERTGGSVSTLTIQRTQQEDSAVYLCASSLASGTYEQYFGPGTRLTVT.

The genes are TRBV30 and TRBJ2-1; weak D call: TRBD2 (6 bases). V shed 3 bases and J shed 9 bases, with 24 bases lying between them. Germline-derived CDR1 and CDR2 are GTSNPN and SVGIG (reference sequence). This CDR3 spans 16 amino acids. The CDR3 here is CAWSLPCTGVRCEQFF. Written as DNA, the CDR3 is TGTGCCTGGAGCCTCCCTTGTACGGGAGTGAGATGTGAGCAGTTCTTC. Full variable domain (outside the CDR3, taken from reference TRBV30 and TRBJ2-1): SQTIHQWPATLVQPVGSPLSLECTVEGTSNPNLYWYRQAAGRGLQLLFYSVGIGQISSEVPQNLSASRPQDRQFILSSKKLLLSDSGFYLCAWSLPCTGVRCEQFFGPGTRLTVL.

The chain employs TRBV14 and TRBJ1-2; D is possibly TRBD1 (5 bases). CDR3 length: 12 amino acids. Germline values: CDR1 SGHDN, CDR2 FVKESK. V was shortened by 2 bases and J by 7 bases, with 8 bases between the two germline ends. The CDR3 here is CASSQSGAGYTF. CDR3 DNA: TGTGCCAGCAGCCAATCCGGGGCTGGCTACACCTTC.

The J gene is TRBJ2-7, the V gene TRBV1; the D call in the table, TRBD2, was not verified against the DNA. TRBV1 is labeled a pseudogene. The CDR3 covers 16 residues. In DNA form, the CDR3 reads TGCACCAGCAGCCAAGATCAGAGTAGCGGATCTTACGAGCAGTACTTC. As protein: CTSSQDQSSGSYEQYF.

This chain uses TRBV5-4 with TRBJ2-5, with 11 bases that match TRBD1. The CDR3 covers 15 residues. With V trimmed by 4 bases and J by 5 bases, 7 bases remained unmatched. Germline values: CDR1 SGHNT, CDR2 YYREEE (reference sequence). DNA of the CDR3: TGTGCCAGCAGCAGCAAGGACAGGGGGCTGGAGACCCAGTACTTC. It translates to CASSSKDRGLETQYF. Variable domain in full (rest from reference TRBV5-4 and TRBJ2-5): ETGVTQSPTHLIKTRGQQVTLRCSSQSGHNTVSWYQQALGQGPQFIFQYYREEENGRGNFPPRFSGLQFPNYSSELNVNALELDDSALYLCASSSKDRGLETQYFGPGTRLLVL.

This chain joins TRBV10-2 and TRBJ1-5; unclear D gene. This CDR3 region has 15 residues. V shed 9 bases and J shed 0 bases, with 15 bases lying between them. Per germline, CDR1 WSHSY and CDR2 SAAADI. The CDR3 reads CASGRDGISNQPQHF. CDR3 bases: TGCGCCAGTGGTAGAGACGGGATTAGCAATCAGCCCCAGCATTTT.

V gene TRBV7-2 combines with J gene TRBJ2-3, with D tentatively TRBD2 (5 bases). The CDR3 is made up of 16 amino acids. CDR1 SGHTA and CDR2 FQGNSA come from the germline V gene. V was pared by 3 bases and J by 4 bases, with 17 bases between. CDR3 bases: TGTGCCAGCAGCTTTTCGCCTAGCTATCGGGCAGATACGCAGTATTTT. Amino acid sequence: CASSFSPSYRADTQYF.

The CDR3 here is CASSPPRTGRLEYF. The CDR3 coding sequence is TGTGCCAGCTCACCACCGAGGACAGGTCGACTCGAGTACTTC. V usage is TRBV18 and J usage is TRBJ2-5; 7 bases line up with TRBD1. The CDR3 is made up of 14 amino acids. CDR1 is KGHSH, CDR2 LQKENI, per germline. V lost 0 bases to trimming and J lost 12 bases; unmatched junction nucleotides: 10.

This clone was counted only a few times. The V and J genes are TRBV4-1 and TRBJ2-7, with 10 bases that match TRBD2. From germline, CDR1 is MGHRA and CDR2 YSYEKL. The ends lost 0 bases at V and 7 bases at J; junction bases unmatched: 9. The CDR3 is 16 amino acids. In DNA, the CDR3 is TGCGCCAGCAGCCAAGAGGCAGCGGGAGGGCTTCGGGAGCAGTACTTC. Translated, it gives CASSQEAAGGLREQYF.

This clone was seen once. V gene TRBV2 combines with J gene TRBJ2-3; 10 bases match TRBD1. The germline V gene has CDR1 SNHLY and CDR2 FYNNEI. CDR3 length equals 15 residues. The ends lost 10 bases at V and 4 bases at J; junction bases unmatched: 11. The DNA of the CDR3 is TGTGCCACGGCACGAAGAGGACAGGGGGCAGATACGCAGTATTTT. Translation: CATARRGQGADTQYF.

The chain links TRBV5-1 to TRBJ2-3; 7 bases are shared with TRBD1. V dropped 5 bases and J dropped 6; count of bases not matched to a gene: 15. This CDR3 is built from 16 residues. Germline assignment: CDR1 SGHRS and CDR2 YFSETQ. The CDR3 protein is CASSLGQDSVLDTQYF. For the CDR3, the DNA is TGCGCCAGCAGTTTAGGACAGGATTCTGTTCTGGATACGCAGTATTTT.

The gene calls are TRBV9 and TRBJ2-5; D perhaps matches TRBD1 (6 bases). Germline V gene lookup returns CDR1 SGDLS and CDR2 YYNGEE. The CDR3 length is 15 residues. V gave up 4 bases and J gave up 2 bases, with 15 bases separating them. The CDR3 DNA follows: TGTGCCAGCAGCACAGGGACCACCCCGCAAGAGACCCAGTACTTC. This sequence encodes CASSTGTTPQETQYF.

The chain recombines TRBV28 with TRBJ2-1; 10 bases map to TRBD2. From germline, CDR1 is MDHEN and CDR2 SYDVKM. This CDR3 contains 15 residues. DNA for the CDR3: TGTGGATCTTATCTAGCTAGCGGGAGTATAAATGAGCAGTTCTTC. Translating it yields CGSYLASGSINEQFF.

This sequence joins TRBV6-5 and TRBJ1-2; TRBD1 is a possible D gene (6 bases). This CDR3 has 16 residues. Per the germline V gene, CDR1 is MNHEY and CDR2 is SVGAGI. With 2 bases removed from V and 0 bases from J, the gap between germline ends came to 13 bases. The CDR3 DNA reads TGTGCCAGCAGTTACATTTCGGGGGCGTCTAACTATGGCTACACCTTC. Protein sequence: CASSYISGASNYGYTF.

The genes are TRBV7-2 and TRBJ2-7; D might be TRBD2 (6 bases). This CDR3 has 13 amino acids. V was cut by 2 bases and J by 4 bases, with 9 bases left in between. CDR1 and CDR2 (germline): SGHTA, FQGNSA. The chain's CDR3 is CASSLRRGYEQYF. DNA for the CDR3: TGTGCCAGCAGCTTAAGGAGGGGTTACGAGCAGTACTTC.

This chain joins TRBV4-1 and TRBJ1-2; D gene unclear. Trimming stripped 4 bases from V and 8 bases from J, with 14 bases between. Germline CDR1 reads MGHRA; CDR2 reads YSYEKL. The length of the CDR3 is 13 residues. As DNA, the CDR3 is TGCGCCAGCAGCCCCGGAGGCCGACGGGGCTACACCTTC. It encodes CASSPGGRRGYTF.

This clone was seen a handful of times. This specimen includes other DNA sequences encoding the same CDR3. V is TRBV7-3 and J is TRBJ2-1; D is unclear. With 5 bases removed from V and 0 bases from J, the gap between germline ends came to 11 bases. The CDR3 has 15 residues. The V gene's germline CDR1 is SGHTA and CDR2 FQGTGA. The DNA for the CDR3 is TGTGCCAGCAGCCCTGCACCTAGCTCCTACAATGAGCAGTTCTTC. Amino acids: CASSPAPSSYNEQFF.